Each of the 30 T cell receptor beta chains below was sequenced from the same sample in a study of blood T cell repertoires in COVID-19 (dated by TCRdb to 2018 to 2021). The protocol used for the library was the immunoSEQ multiplex PCR assay. Entries here come from immuneACCESS through TCRdb and include only in-frame sequences with V and J called. Some clones fail to appear in such tables; in the studies checked, an unresolved V gene covers under half of the shortfall, and the cause of the remainder is unknown. The sample includes under 150,000 clones, with approximately 88% observed a single time. The ten largest clones take up about 8.1% of the sample. Sample: peripheral blood. Receptors were obtained from a woman aged 40 to 55 with acute or convalescent COVID-19.

The V call is TRBV6-1, the J call TRBJ2-7; D remains ambiguous. Germline loops: CDR1 MNHNS, CDR2 SASEGT. V lost 0 bases and J 0 bases, leaving 9 bases between the germline ends. The CDR3 sequence is 15 residues long. The CDR3 is CASSEAKYNSYEQYF. DNA for the CDR3: TGTGCCAGCAGTGAAGCGAAATACAACTCCTACGAGCAGTACTTC.

CDR3 sequence reads: CASSSAFSMDQPQHF. The CDR3 DNA follows: TGTGCCAGCAGCTCCGCTTTTAGTATGGATCAGCCCCAGCATTTT. The gene calls are TRBV5-8 and TRBJ1-5; D gene unclear. Trimming removed 3 bases at V and 5 bases at J, with 15 bases between. The germline V gene has CDR1 SGHTS and CDR2 YDEGEE. This CDR3 spans 15 amino acids.

J is TRBJ1-3 and V is TRBV7-2; TRBD1 matches 10 bases. The V gene end was trimmed by 5 bases and the J gene end by 6 bases; junction bases not matched to a gene: 4. Germline values: CDR1 SGHTA, CDR2 FQGNSA. This CDR3 is 14 amino acids long. CDR3 sequence: CASSPRQGANTIYF. CDR3 coding DNA: TGTGCCAGCAGCCCCAGACAGGGGGCAAACACCATATATTTT. Looking up the rest from reference TRBV7-2 and TRBJ1-3 gives the full variable domain: GAGVSQSPSNKVTEKGKDVELRCDPISGHTALYWYRQSLGQGLEFLIYFQGNSAPDKSGLPSDRFSAERTGGSVSTLTIQRTQQEDSAVYLCASSPRQGANTIYFGEGSWLTVV.

V is TRBV5-6 and J is TRBJ1-2; D perhaps matches TRBD1 (5 bases). CDR1 SGHDT and CDR2 YYEEEE come from the germline V gene. With 1 base removed from V and 4 bases from J, the gap between germline ends came to 11 bases. This CDR3 is 14 amino acids long. Here the CDR3 reads CASSLLQQGYGYTF. CDR3 DNA sequence: TGTGCCAGCAGCTTGTTACAGCAGGGCTATGGCTACACCTTC.

The CDR3 coding sequence is TGTGCCAGCAGCCTAAACACAGGGAACTATGGCTACACCTTC. Protein product: CASSLNTGNYGYTF. The V gene is TRBV3-1 (or the pseudogene TRBV3-2), the J gene TRBJ1-2; weak D call: TRBD1 (6 bases). Germline-derived CDR1 and CDR2 are LGHDT and YNNKEL (reference sequence). Trimming left V 4 bases short and J 2 bases short, with 11 bases between. The CDR3 runs to 14 residues.

The chain uses TRBV9 and TRBJ1-1, with 7 bases identical to TRBD1. After removal of 0 bases from V and 4 bases from J, the junction contained 6 bases not matched to a gene. Germline CDR1 and CDR2: SGDLS and YYNGEE. The CDR3 has 15 residues. The CDR3 nucleotides read TGTGCCAGCAGCGTAGAAGGGGGCTCGGGCACTGAAGCTTTCTTT. The encoded protein is CASSVEGGSGTEAFF.

As regards this clone: The sample has other DNA sequences that encode this CDR3 too. The chain couples TRBV30 to TRBJ1-2, with 8 positions matching TRBD1. Germline V gives CDR1 GTSNPN, CDR2 SVGIG (reference sequence). Unmatched junction bases numbered 6, after V lost 1 base and J lost 8 bases. This CDR3 has 13 amino acids. CDR3 sequence reads: CAWSAGGARGYTF. The CDR3 DNA is TGTGCCTGGAGTGCAGGGGGCGCGAGGGGCTACACCTTC.

The chain employs TRBV7-2 and TRBJ1-1; maybe TRBD1 (6 bases). The V gene lost 3 bases and the J gene lost 10 bases, with 12 bases spanning the gap. Germline V gene sequence: CDR1 SGHTA, CDR2 FQGNSA. This CDR3 has 12 residues. The CDR3 loop is CASSFPGVRAFF. The CDR3, as DNA: TGTGCCAGCAGCTTCCCAGGGGTTCGAGCTTTCTTT.

This rearrangement joins TRBV5-1 to TRBJ1-2; D not certain. This CDR3 has 14 amino acids. Deletions cut 0 bases from V and 12 bases from J, with 18 bases between. Germline assignment: CDR1 SGHRS and CDR2 YFSETQ. CDR3 region: CASSLELGARENTF. DNA of the CDR3: TGCGCCAGCAGCTTGGAGTTGGGCGCCCGGGAAAACACCTTC.

In DNA, the CDR3 is TGTGCCACCCTCTCCCGCCAGGGACTCCGGCAATCAGCCCAGCATTTT. Residues: CATLSRQGLRQSAQHF. The chain combines TRBV5-8 with TRBJ1-5; D is perhaps TRBD1 (5 bases). There are 16 residues in the CDR3. The germline V gene has CDR1 SGHTS and CDR2 YDEGEE. The V end lost 9 bases, the J end lost 11 bases, and 30 bases lay between the germline ends. The variable domain in full, with the rest retrieved from reference TRBV5-8 and TRBJ1-5, is EAGVTQSPTHLIKTRGQQATLRCSPISGHTSVYWYQQALGLGLQFLLWYDEGEERNRGNFPPRFSGRQFPNYSSELNVNALELEDSALYLCATLSRQGLRQSAQHFGDGTRLSIL.

This chain joins TRBV4-1 and TRBJ2-6; D is perhaps TRBD1 (6 bases). Trimming took off 3 bases at V and 4 bases at J, with 10 bases between the two ends. This CDR3 contains 15 residues. CDR1 is MGHRA and CDR2 is YSYEKL in the germline V gene. Here the CDR3 DNA reads TGCGCCAGCAGCCATACAGGGCGAGGGGCCAACGTCCTGACTTTC. Translated: CASSHTGRGANVLTF.

This clone was detected only a few times. The chain carries TRBV16 and TRBJ1-3; D not certain. CDR1 KGHSY and CDR2 FQNENV come from the germline V gene. The V end was cut by 4 bases, the J end by 0 bases, with 7 bases between. The CDR3 sequence is 14 residues long. CDR3 residues: CASSRQNSGNTIYF. The CDR3 coding sequence is TGTGCCAGCAGCCGTCAGAACTCTGGAAACACCATATATTTT.

This clone was picked up a small number of times. The gene calls are TRBV30 and TRBJ1-2; D gene unclear. V was pared by 0 bases and J by 4 bases, with 6 bases between. The CDR3 is 12 amino acids. CDR1 and CDR2 (germline): GTSNPN, SVGIG (reference sequence). The CDR3 is CAWSVLSYGYTF. For the CDR3, the DNA is TGTGCCTGGAGTGTACTGTCCTATGGCTACACCTTC. Complete variable domain (other parts from reference TRBV30 and TRBJ1-2): SQTIHQWPATLVQPVGSPLSLECTVEGTSNPNLYWYRQAAGRGLQLLFYSVGIGQISSEVPQNLSASRPQDRQFILSSKKLLLSDSGFYLCAWSVLSYGYTFGSGTRLTVV.

This clone came up a few times. The CDR3 DNA is TGTGCCAGCAGCCCAGGTGGAGGGTTCACTGAAGCTTTCTTT. Amino acid sequence: CASSPGGGFTEAFF. The chain couples TRBV5-6 to TRBJ1-1; D remains unclear. This CDR3 has 14 residues. Between the trimmed V and J ends, which lost 4 bases and 4 bases, there was a span of 14 bases. Per the germline V gene, CDR1 is SGHDT and CDR2 is YYEEEE. Based on the CDR3 plus reference TRBV5-6 and TRBJ1-1, the full variable domain is DAGVTQSPTHLIKTRGQQVTLRCSPKSGHDTVSWYQQALGQGPQFIFQYYEEEERQRGNFPDRFSGHQFPNYSSELNVNALLLGDSALYLCASSPGGGFTEAFFGQGTRLTVV.

This CDR3 is CASRKTEGVETQYF. CDR3 sequence (DNA): TGTGCCAGCAGAAAAACCGAAGGGGTTGAGACGCAGTATTTT. This chain links TRBV6-5 with TRBJ2-3, with D tentatively TRBD1 (5 bases). V was trimmed by 6 bases and J by 9 bases, leaving 19 bases between them. The germline CDR1 and CDR2 sequences are MNHEY and SVGAGI. The CDR3 has 14 amino acids.

The chain has TRBV3-1 (or the pseudogene TRBV3-2) and TRBJ1-5; D is unresolved. The CDR3 covers 13 residues. Germline V gives CDR1 LGHDT, CDR2 YNNKEL (reference sequence). V shed 1 base and J shed 3 bases, with 4 bases lying between them. The CDR3 loop reads CASSQVNNQPQHF. CDR3 in DNA: TGTGCCAGCAGCCAAGTTAACAATCAGCCCCAGCATTTT.

Concerning this clone: The identical CDR3 is also encoded by other nucleotide sequences in the sample. V is TRBV18 and J is TRBJ1-1, with TRBD1 as a possible D gene (6 bases). Trimming cost V 3 bases and J 1 base, with 6 bases left between them. Per germline, CDR1 KGHSH and CDR2 LQKENI. This CDR3 contains 13 residues. The CDR3 is CASSPTGNTEAFF. CDR3 in DNA: TGTGCCAGCTCACCGACAGGGAACACTGAAGCTTTCTTT.

The rearrangement uses TRBV5-1 and TRBJ2-1; 11 positions match TRBD1. Germline assignment: CDR1 SGHRS and CDR2 YFSETQ. The V gene end was trimmed by 0 bases and the J gene end by 6 bases; junction bases not matched to a gene: 2. The CDR3 has 15 amino acids. CDR3 coding DNA: TGCGCCAGCAGCTTGGAGGGACAGGGGGGCAATGAGCAGTTCTTC. Its protein is CASSLEGQGGNEQFF. The full variable domain, with the rest looked up from reference TRBV5-1 and TRBJ2-1, is KAGVTQTPRYLIKTRGQQVTLSCSPISGHRSVSWYQQTPGQGLQFLFEYFSETQRNKGNFPGRFSGRQFSNSRSEMNVSTLELGDSALYLCASSLEGQGGNEQFFGPGTRLTVL.

This clone was detected once. The genes are TRBV11-2 and TRBJ1-1, with TRBD1 identical over 10 bases. The CDR3 sequence is 15 residues long. Germline lookup yields CDR1 SGHAT and CDR2 FQNNGV. Trimming cost V 5 bases and J 4 bases; bases outside gene matches: 7. This CDR3 is CASSPRQGARTEAFF. CDR3 nucleotide sequence: TGTGCCAGCAGCCCACGACAGGGGGCGCGCACTGAAGCTTTCTTT.

This rearrangement joins TRBV5-1 to TRBJ2-2; 7 nucleotides line up with TRBD1. With 6 bases clipped from V and 3 bases from J, the junction kept 8 bases outside the gene matches. CDR1 is SGHRS and CDR2 is YFSETQ in the germline V gene. The CDR3 length is 15 residues. The CDR3 here is CASMTGFIDTGELFF. The CDR3 coding sequence is TGCGCCAGCATGACAGGGTTCATCGACACCGGGGAGCTGTTTTTT.

This chain uses TRBV6-5 with TRBJ2-7; 7 bases match TRBD1. CDR1 MNHEY and CDR2 SVGAGI come from the germline V gene. The CDR3 has 14 amino acids. The V segment lost 8 bases and the J segment 2 bases; nucleotides outside the gene matches: 9. CDR3 amino acids: CASLDREFTYEQYF. CDR3 DNA: TGTGCCAGCCTTGACAGGGAGTTCACCTACGAGCAGTACTTC.

This rearrangement joins TRBV28 to TRBJ1-5, with 7 bases lining up with TRBD1. Germline-derived CDR1 and CDR2 are MDHEN and SYDVKM. J was trimmed by 2 bases and V by 8 bases; bases with no gene match: 6. CDR3 size: 14 residues. The CDR3 bases are TGTGCCAGCTGCTCAGGGGGTGGCAATCAGCCCCAGCATTTT. Amino acid sequence: CASCSGGGNQPQHF.

J is TRBJ1-2 and V is TRBV3-1 (or the pseudogene TRBV3-2), with 7 positions matching TRBD1. Trimming cost V 4 bases and J 5 bases; bases outside gene matches: 13. The germline CDR1 and CDR2 sequences are LGHDT and YNNKEL (reference sequence). The CDR3 length is 16 residues. The CDR3 sequence is CASSLSGQRVTYGYTF. In DNA, the CDR3 is TGTGCCAGCAGCCTTTCGGGACAGCGAGTAACATATGGCTACACCTTC.

The rearrangement uses TRBV3-1 (or the pseudogene TRBV3-2) and TRBJ2-3; D call uncertain. V was cut by 3 bases and J by 5 bases, with 3 bases left in between. Germline-derived CDR1 and CDR2 are LGHDT and YNNKEL (reference sequence). The CDR3 extends over 11 amino acids. The CDR3 is CASSHGDTQYF. In DNA, the CDR3 is TGTGCCAGCAGCCACGGAGATACGCAGTATTTT.

Remarks on this clone: This sample also contains other DNA sequences that code for the same CDR3. V gene TRBV2 combines with J gene TRBJ2-3; D may be TRBD1 (6 bases). Germline V gene lookup returns CDR1 SNHLY and CDR2 FYNNEI. V lost 6 bases, J lost 3 bases, and 7 bases lay in between. The CDR3 contains 12 residues. CDR3 loop: CASRQGTDTQYF. The CDR3 nucleotides read TGTGCCAGCAGACAGGGAACAGATACGCAGTATTTT.

CDR3 nucleotide sequence: TGTGCCACCCAGGGGTACACTGAAGCTTTCTTT. It yields the protein CATQGYTEAFF. The rearrangement joins TRBV6-5 to TRBJ1-1, with D possibly being TRBD1 (6 bases). The CDR3 is made up of 11 amino acids. Trimming pared 10 bases from V and 3 bases from J, leaving 9 bases between. CDR1 is MNHEY, CDR2 SVGAGI, per germline.

The chain joins TRBV10-3 to TRBJ1-5, with 8 nucleotides matching TRBD1. The CDR3 runs to 15 residues. Germline V lookup: CDR1 ENHRY, CDR2 SYGVKD. Losses at the gene ends were 11 bases for V and 2 bases for J; bases not matched to a gene: 11. The CDR3, as DNA: TGTGCCCCAAATAGGACAGGGAGGGGCAATCAGCCCCAGCATTTT. Residues: CAPNRTGRGNQPQHF.

The rearrangement uses TRBV9 and TRBJ1-1; no clear D. This CDR3 contains 13 residues. Trimming removed 2 bases from V and 5 bases from J, with 10 bases in between. Germline values: CDR1 SGDLS, CDR2 YYNGEE. The CDR3 region has the DNA TGTGCCAGCAGCGTCTTGACGGGGACTGAAGCTTTCTTT. The encoded protein is CASSVLTGTEAFF.

This clone appeared a single time. The chain joins TRBV7-8 to TRBJ1-4; D might be TRBD1 (6 bases). The CDR3 contains 17 residues. With 7 bases removed from V and 3 bases from J, the gap between germline ends came to 21 bases. CDR1 is SGHVS, CDR2 FQNEAQ, per germline. CDR3 protein: CASIPGDSRTANEKLFF. The CDR3 coding sequence is TGTGCCAGCATTCCCGGGGATTCCCGGACAGCTAATGAAAAACTGTTTTTT.

This clone was recorded once. This chain links TRBV9 with TRBJ1-4; 8 nucleotides line up with TRBD1. Trimming at V came to 2 bases and at J to 7 bases, leaving 10 bases not matched to a gene. CDR1 SGDLS and CDR2 YYNGEE come from the germline V gene. This CDR3 spans 16 amino acids. CDR3 nucleotide sequence: TGTGCCAGCAGCGTGAGTCCGGAGACAGGGGCTGAAAAACTGTTTTTT. The encoded protein is CASSVSPETGAEKLFF.